The 25 T cell receptor beta chains below were found in one sample sequenced in a study of T cells after yellow fever vaccination. TCRdb re-analysed the 5' RACE reads in MiXCR, keeping a single row per CDR3 protein. Of 350,000 to 550,000 distinct CDR3 sequences in the sample, approximately 18% are singletons; the top ten hold about 18%. The starting material was PBMCs, obtained before the yellow fever booster vaccination. The receptors originated from a man aged 18 to 35 who received the YFV17D yellow fever vaccine.

The chain links TRBV5-1 to TRBJ2-7, with 10 nucleotides matching TRBD1. CDR1 is SGHRS, CDR2 YFSETQ, per germline. The V and J ends lost 9 bases and 7 bases, in that order; junction bases with no gene match: 7. The CDR3 covers 12 residues. CDR3 amino acids: CATRQGAREQYV. The CDR3 bases are TGCGCCACCAGACAGGGGGCTCGTGAGCAGTACGTC.

This chain links TRBV7-2 with TRBJ2-7, with D maybe TRBD2 (6 bases). V was trimmed by 5 bases and J by 2 bases, leaving 10 bases between them. Germline V gene data show CDR1 as SGHTA and CDR2 as FQGNSA. This CDR3 comprises 13 residues. CDR3 sequence: CASSRSGPYEQYF. CDR3 sequence (DNA): TGTGCCAGCAGCCGTAGCGGTCCCTACGAGCAGTACTTC.

This clonotype was recorded a few times. The genes are TRBV18 and TRBJ2-7; the D gene is possibly TRBD2 (5 bases). The V gene lost 2 bases and the J gene lost 2 bases, with 13 bases spanning the gap. CDR1 is KGHSH and CDR2 is LQKENI in the germline V gene. This CDR3 spans 15 amino acids. CDR3 residues: CASSPTGNSPYEQYF. CDR3 nucleotide sequence: TGTGCCAGCTCACCAACCGGGAACAGCCCCTACGAGCAGTACTTC.

This clonotype was counted a few times. The chain recombines TRBV7-3 with TRBJ1-6; 8 bases fit TRBD1. Germline CDR1 is SGHTA and CDR2 is FQGTGA. The CDR3 extends over 15 amino acids. The junction had 7 bases not matched to a gene; V was cut back by 4 bases and J by 8 bases. CDR3 sequence: CASSSGQGKHSPLHF. The CDR3 DNA is TGTGCCAGCAGCTCCGGACAGGGAAAGCATTCACCCCTCCACTTT.

This clonotype was detected a few times. V and J are TRBV19 and TRBJ1-1, with TRBD1 matching 11 bases. Unmatched junction bases numbered 7, after V lost 6 bases and J lost 1 base. This CDR3 contains 16 residues. Germline V gene sequence: CDR1 LNHDA, CDR2 SQIVND (reference sequence). The CDR3 loop is CASRGGTGGPNTEAFF. The CDR3, as DNA: TGTGCCAGTAGAGGGGGGACAGGGGGGCCGAACACTGAAGCTTTCTTT.

The chain carries TRBV7-2 and TRBJ1-2, with TRBD1 matching over 9 bases. V was clipped by 5 bases and J by 5 bases; unmatched bases: 12. CDR3 size: 16 residues. Germline V gene data show CDR1 as SGHTA and CDR2 as FQGNSA. The CDR3 DNA sequence: TGTGCCAGCAGCCCAGCCGGGACAGGGAAGAGGTATGGCTACACCTTC. Protein: CASSPAGTGKRYGYTF.

The chain uses TRBV6-2 or TRBV6-3 and TRBJ1-2, with D uncertain. The germline gives CDR1 MNHEY, CDR2 SVGEGT. Trimming took off 4 bases at V and 7 bases at J, with 10 bases between the two ends. The length of the CDR3 is 12 residues. As DNA, the CDR3 is TGTGCCAGCAGTTCGGCGGGGAGTGGCTACACCTTC. It is translated as CASSSAGSGYTF.

The chain couples TRBV15 to TRBJ2-2; 7 bases match TRBD1. This CDR3 region has 15 residues. From germline, CDR1 is LNHNV and CDR2 YYDKDF (reference sequence). V lost 3 bases and J lost 4; bases outside the gene matches: 5. The CDR3 spells CATSSGQAATGELFF. The CDR3 region has the DNA TGTGCCACCAGCAGCGGACAGGCGGCCACCGGGGAGCTGTTTTTT.

This clonotype was observed a few times. The chain uses TRBV6-2 or TRBV6-3 and TRBJ2-1; tentatively, D is TRBD2 (6 bases). The CDR3 totals 13 residues. The V and J ends lost 6 bases and 10 bases respectively, with 16 bases between them. CDR1 is MNHEY, CDR2 SVGEGT, per germline. The CDR3: CASRPTSHPEQFF. As DNA, the CDR3 is TGTGCCAGCAGACCCACTAGCCACCCCGAGCAGTTCTTC.

V usage is TRBV6-2 or TRBV6-3 and J usage is TRBJ2-2; TRBD2 agrees at 7 bases. Germline trimming cut 5 bases from V and 11 bases from J; bases unmatched to any gene: 14. The CDR3 is made up of 15 amino acids. Germline CDR1 is MNHEY and CDR2 is SVGEGT. In DNA form, the CDR3 reads TGTGCCAGCAGTCGGACTAGTTTTAGGGTACGAGAGCTGTTTTTT. Its protein product is CASSRTSFRVRELFF.

The gene calls are TRBV9 and TRBJ2-6; no clear D. Germline CDR1 is SGDLS and CDR2 is YYNGEE. Trimming took off 4 bases at V and 0 bases at J, with 5 bases between the two ends. The CDR3 has 14 residues. The CDR3 loop is CASSSYSGANVLTF. The CDR3 coding sequence is TGTGCCAGCAGCTCATACTCTGGGGCCAACGTCCTGACTTTC.

This clonotype showed up many times. The chain carries TRBV20-1 and TRBJ2-1; 11 positions agree with TRBD2. This CDR3 is 13 amino acids long. V lost 6 bases to trimming and J lost 4 bases; unmatched junction nucleotides: 2. Germline values: CDR1 DFQATT, CDR2 SNEGSKA (reference sequence). The CDR3 is CSARTSGYNEQFF. For the CDR3, the DNA is TGCAGTGCCCGGACTAGCGGGTACAATGAGCAGTTCTTC.

This clonotype was detected once. V usage is TRBV2 and J usage is TRBJ2-7; D gene unclear. The CDR3 runs to 14 residues. Trimming shortened V by 4 bases and J by 0 bases, and 10 bases separated the two germline ends. In germline, CDR1 is SNHLY, CDR2 FYNNEI. The CDR3 nucleotides are TGTGCCAGCAGTGGAAAAGGGAACTCCTACGAGCAGTACTTC. The encoded protein is CASSGKGNSYEQYF.

This clonotype was counted only a few times. This chain connects TRBV2 to TRBJ1-1, with 12 bases identical to TRBD1. This CDR3 is 15 amino acids long. Germline CDR1 is SNHLY and CDR2 is FYNNEI. V lost 3 bases, J lost 7 bases, and 6 bases stayed unmatched. The DNA for the CDR3 is TGTGCCAGCAGTGAGGGGACAGGGGGCCTTGTTGAAGCTTTCTTT. Translating it yields CASSEGTGGLVEAFF.

The chain is built from TRBV11-2 and TRBJ2-3, with D possibly TRBD2 on 5 matching bases. V gave up 2 bases and J gave up 6 bases, with 18 bases separating them. The length of the CDR3 is 16 residues. CDR1 and CDR2 from the germline V gene are SGHAT and FQNNGV. CDR3 sequence reads: CASSLMTRSLADTQYF. CDR3 in DNA: TGTGCCAGCAGCTTAATGACGCGATCCTTAGCGGATACGCAGTATTTT.

This sequence joins TRBV19 and TRBJ2-3; 7 positions agree with TRBD2. V shed 2 bases, J shed 4 bases, and the junction held 3 bases outside the gene matches. CDR3 length: 14 residues. Germline V gene lookup returns CDR1 LNHDA and CDR2 SQIVND (reference sequence). The CDR3 sequence is CASSIKRGPDTQYF. CDR3 sequence (DNA): TGTGCCAGTAGTATAAAGCGGGGCCCAGATACGCAGTATTTT.

This clonotype was detected once. This rearrangement joins TRBV19 to TRBJ2-1; 8 positions match TRBD2. V gave up 3 bases and J gave up 8 bases; unmatched junction bases: 9. The germline V gene has CDR1 LNHDA and CDR2 SQIVND (reference sequence). The CDR3 loop spans 15 amino acids. CDR3 region: CASSISGGRGDEQFF. The CDR3 DNA follows: TGTGCCAGTAGTATTTCGGGGGGGCGAGGCGATGAGCAGTTCTTC.

The chain carries TRBV4-1 and TRBJ1-5; 12 nucleotides line up with TRBD1. V gave up 1 base and J gave up 6 bases; unmatched junction bases: 10. CDR1 and CDR2 from the germline V gene are MGHRA and YSYEKL. The CDR3 loop spans 18 amino acids. CDR3 loop: CASSQGILGQGALQPQHF. CDR3 sequence (DNA): TGCGCCAGCAGCCAAGGGATTCTGGGACAGGGGGCTCTTCAGCCCCAGCATTTT.

This clonotype was found a few times. V gene TRBV27 combines with J gene TRBJ2-1, with 7 bases that match TRBD1. The J segment lost 1 base and the V segment lost 6 bases, leaving 6 bases of the junction unmatched. This CDR3 is 15 amino acids long. Germline V gene sequence: CDR1 MNHEY, CDR2 SMNVEV (reference sequence). Written as DNA, the CDR3 is TGTGCCAGCAGGAGAGACAGGGTTTCCTACAATGAGCAGTTCTTC. It specifies CASRRDRVSYNEQFF.

This clonotype was seen more than once but under ten times. The chain links TRBV15 to TRBJ1-1; tentative D call: TRBD1 (5 bases). This CDR3 region has 14 residues. Germline V gene lookup returns CDR1 LNHNV and CDR2 YYDKDF (reference sequence). The germline V and J ends were trimmed by 0 bases and 13 bases, with 18 bases remaining between them. CDR3 nucleotide sequence: TGTGCCACCAGCAGAGACCCCACGGGGGAAATCGGTTTCTTT. Its translation: CATSRDPTGEIGFF.

This clonotype was counted only a few times. The chain employs TRBV15 and TRBJ2-1; TRBD1 matches 8 bases. The V gene's germline CDR1 is LNHNV and CDR2 YYDKDF (reference sequence). The V and J ends lost 5 bases and 8 bases, in that order; junction bases with no gene match: 14. The CDR3 is 16 amino acids. The CDR3 loop reads CATSRQQGVIDDEQFF. CDR3 coding DNA: TGTGCCACCAGCCGCCAACAGGGGGTTATAGACGATGAGCAGTTCTTC.

This clonotype was seen only a few times. This chain connects TRBV6-1 to TRBJ2-6, with TRBD1 identical over 7 bases. The CDR3 is 16 residues long. Per germline, CDR1 MNHNS and CDR2 SASEGT. V lost 10 bases and J lost 0; bases outside the gene matches: 9. CDR3 DNA sequence: TGTGCCACCCTAACAGGGGCACCCTCTGGGGCCAACGTCCTGACTTTC. This encodes CATLTGAPSGANVLTF.

There are a few counts of this clonotype. The chain uses TRBV6-5 and TRBJ1-2; 7 bases match TRBD1. In germline, CDR1 is MNHEY, CDR2 SVGAGI. Trimming cost V 7 bases and J 4 bases; bases outside gene matches: 12. The CDR3 sequence is 15 residues long. In nucleotides, the CDR3 is TGTGCCAGCACGCGGGGGGCAGGGGGGGCCTATGGCTACACCTTC. Translating it yields CASTRGAGGAYGYTF.

In this sample, this clonotype turned up a few times. The chain combines TRBV15 with TRBJ2-5; D possibly corresponds to TRBD2 (7 bases). Germline V gene data show CDR1 as LNHNV and CDR2 as YYDKDF (reference sequence). V lost 5 bases, J lost 6 bases, and 22 bases lay in between. The CDR3 sequence is 16 residues long. The CDR3 DNA is TGTGCCACCAGCGAGGGGGGGAATATGATTGTAAAGACCCAGTACTTC. This sequence encodes CATSEGGNMIVKTQYF.

The V gene is TRBV5-4, the J gene TRBJ2-5; 7 bases are shared with TRBD2. Germline values: CDR1 SGHNT, CDR2 YYREEE (reference sequence). CDR3 length: 15 amino acids. Germline trimming cut 3 bases from V and 2 bases from J; bases unmatched to any gene: 7. The CDR3 region has the DNA TGTGCCAGCAGCTGGGGAGGGTTGACGCAAGAGACCCAGTACTTC. This sequence encodes CASSWGGLTQETQYF.